This is a list of T cell receptor beta chains from one sample in a study. MiXCR, applied by TCRdb to the RT-PCR reads, yields one record per CDR3 protein. The sample consists of about 700,000 distinct CDR3 sequences, approximately 15% of them appearing once. The sequenced material came from memory CD4+ T cells from blood. The receptors here all came from a female donor in good health, serving as a healthy control. The CDR3 runs from the conserved cysteine through the conserved F or W. A D gene is named only where the DNA matches it firmly. Size is omitted from some rows. Given values are once, few, many or a class for expanded clones.

TRBV4-3	many	TRBJ1-5	NA	TGCGCCAGCAGCCAAGGGATGAGCAATCAGCCCCAGCATTTT	CASSQGMSNQPQHF
TRBV7-2	many	TRBJ2-5	TRBD2	TGTGCCAGCAGCTCTCAAAACCATTGGGCGGGAGTCGGAGAGACCCAGTACTTC	CASSSQNHWAGVGETQYF
TRBV9	NA	TRBJ1-5	NA	TGTGCCAGCAGCGGTGGGTTACAACAGGGATATAGCAATCAGCCCCAGCATTTT	CASSGGLQQGYSNQPQHF
TRBV15	few	TRBJ2-1	NA	TGTGCCACCAGCGCTACTTCTAGCGCCAGCTCCTACAATGAGCAGTTCTTC	CATSATSSASSYNEQFF
TRBV5-1	NA	TRBJ1-1	NA	TGCGCCAGCCAGCCTGGGGGATTTTTGTTGGAGGTCACTGAAGCTTTCTTT	CASQPGGFLLEVTEAFF
TRBV5-1	NA	TRBJ1-1	NA	TGCGCCAGCAGCGTCGTCGGGGGGTGGGGCACTGAAGCTTTCTTT	CASSVVGGWGTEAFF
TRBV5-1	NA	TRBJ2-6	NA	TGCGCCAGCAGCCCGAACCCCTCTGGGGCCAACGTCCTGACTTTC	CASSPNPSGANVLTF
TRBV18	few	TRBJ2-1	NA	TGTGCCAGCTCACTCGTGGCAGCCAACTCCTACAATGAGCAGTTCTTC	CASSLVAANSYNEQFF
TRBV12-3/TRBV12-4	NA	TRBJ2-3	TRBD1	TGTGCCAGCAGTTTAGAGCAGGGGGCGCAGGATACGCAGTATTTT	CASSLEQGAQDTQYF
TRBV10-3	NA	TRBJ1-6	TRBD1	TGTGCCATCAGTCAACCCGGGACAGCGAATTCACCCCTCCACTTT	CAISQPGTANSPLHF
TRBV3-1	many	TRBJ2-2	NA	TGTGCCAGCAGCCACGGGCGGGGGGAGCTGTTTTTT	CASSHGRGELFF
TRBV11-2	NA	TRBJ2-3	NA	TGTGCCAGCAGCTTAGGGTCTGGGGCAGGAGGCACAGATACGCAGTATTTT	CASSLGSGAGGTDTQYF
TRBV15	NA	TRBJ2-3	TRBD2	TGTGCCACCAGCAGGGGCCGACTAGCGGGAGCGTTGGGCACAGATACGCAGTATTTT	CATSRGRLAGALGTDTQYF
TRBV15	many	TRBJ2-7	NA	TGTGCCACCAGCAGAGATCGGGGTGGGGCCTACGAGCAGTACTTC	CATSRDRGGAYEQYF
TRBV7-2	many	TRBJ2-2	NA	TGTGCCAGCAGCTTAGACGGGGGTCCCGGGGAGCTGTTTTTT	CASSLDGGPGELFF
TRBV15	NA	TRBJ2-5	NA	TGTGCCACCAGCAGAGCCAGGGGGGTTTTCGAGACCCAGTACTTC	CATSRARGVFETQYF